In this sample, the clone carrying this T cell receptor beta chain turned up a few times. The antigen is unknown. Patients affected by ophthalmopathy presented a Clinical Activity Score of at least 3, a NOSPECS grade of at least 4, and disease duration below 3 months. In making diagnoses, clinical symptoms, serum thyroxine and TRAb, thyroid ultrasound and orbital computed tomography were all used. Amplified TCR beta CDR3 regions came from RNA transcripts. With the HTBI primer set, the TCR CDR3 went through a first round of RT-PCR. TCRdb passed the multiplex PCR reads through MiXCR, listing each CDR3 protein once. Altogether a few hundred thousand distinct CDR3 sequences are present, approximately 14% being singletons, with the ten largest covering roughly a fifth. Germline V lookup: CDR1 SGHNT, CDR2 YYREEE (reference sequence). CDR3 size: 14 residues. V lost 3 bases and J 2 bases, leaving 8 bases between the germline ends.

The data stem from a study of T cells in Graves' hyperthyroidism and ophthalmopathy. Study as a whole: Peripheral blood samples were taken at initial diagnosis, prior to any treatment.

Study outcomes and limitations: Most thyroid clonotypes with frequency above 0.001 were detected in blood.

The sequence came from a woman aged 55-75 years with Graves' ophthalmopathy. Sequencing was performed on blood. The chain carries TRBV5-4 and TRBJ2-2; D is ambiguous. This CDR3 is CASSSNSNTGELFF. For the CDR3, the DNA is TGTGCCAGCAGCTCCAACTCTAACACCGGGGAGCTGTTTTTT.